This T cell receptor (beta chain) came from a study of graft-versus-host responses after intestinal transplantation. The overall study: Each recipient received anti-thymocyte globulin induction, then tacrolimus and steroids for about 3 years. Study conclusions and caveats: Among recipient marrow samples, GvH clones were found; some appeared first in ileum or blood.

A remark on this clone: Antigen: not known.

The V and J ends lost 6 bases and 1 base, in that order; junction bases with no gene match: 20. There are 19 residues in the CDR3. Per germline, CDR1 PRHDT and CDR2 FYEKMQ (reference sequence). Produced via immunoSEQ multiplex PCR; TCRdb's table is partial and in-frame only. The table has 90,000 to 150,000 clones, roughly 95% seen once. The TCR was taken from a human donor who received an intestinal transplant. This chain links TRBV13 with TRBJ1-1; 7 positions match TRBD1. The source was unstimulated CD8+ T cells sorted from spleen or lymph node cells, collected before intestinal transplant. The CDR3 DNA reads TGTGCCAGCAGACTACTCCGGGACAGAGGCCCGGACTCGAACACTGAAGCTTTCTTT. Amino acids: CASRLLRDRGPDSNTEAFF.